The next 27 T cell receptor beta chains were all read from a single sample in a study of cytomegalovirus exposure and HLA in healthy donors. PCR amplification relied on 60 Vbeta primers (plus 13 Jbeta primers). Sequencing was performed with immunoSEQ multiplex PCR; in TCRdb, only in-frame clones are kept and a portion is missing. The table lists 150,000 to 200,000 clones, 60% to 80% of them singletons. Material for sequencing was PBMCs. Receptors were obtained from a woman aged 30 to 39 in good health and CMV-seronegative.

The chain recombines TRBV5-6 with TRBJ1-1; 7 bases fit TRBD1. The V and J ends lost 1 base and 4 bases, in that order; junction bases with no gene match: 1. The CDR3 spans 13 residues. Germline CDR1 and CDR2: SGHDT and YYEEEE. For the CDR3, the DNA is TGTGCCAGCAGCTTGTACAGGGGCACTGAAGCTTTCTTT. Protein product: CASSLYRGTEAFF. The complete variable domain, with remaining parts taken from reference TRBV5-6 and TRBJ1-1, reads DAGVTQSPTHLIKTRGQQVTLRCSPKSGHDTVSWYQQALGQGPQFIFQYYEEEERQRGNFPDRFSGHQFPNYSSELNVNALLLGDSALYLCASSLYRGTEAFFGQGTRLTVV.

CDR3 protein: CASSPNRPPQETQYF. CDR3 nucleotides: TGTGCCAGCTCACCTAACAGACCCCCGCAAGAGACCCAGTACTTC. The V and J genes are TRBV18 and TRBJ2-5, with D unclear. V lost 3 bases and J lost 2, with 13 bases in between. The CDR3 loop spans 15 amino acids. Germline V CDR1 and CDR2: KGHSH, LQKENI. Filled out from reference TRBV18 and TRBJ2-5, the complete variable domain reads NAGVMQNPRHLVRRRGQEARLRCSPMKGHSHVYWYRQLPEEGLKFMVYLQKENIIDESGMPKERFSAEFPKEGPSILRIQQVVRGDSAAYFCASSPNRPPQETQYFGPGTRLLVL.

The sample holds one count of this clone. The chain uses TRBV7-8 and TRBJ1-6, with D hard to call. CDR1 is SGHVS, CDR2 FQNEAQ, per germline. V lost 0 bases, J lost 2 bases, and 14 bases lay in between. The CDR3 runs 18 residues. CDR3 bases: TGTGCCAGCAGCTTAGCCGACCTGGAGGGCACCTATAATTCACCCCTCCACTTT. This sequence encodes CASSLADLEGTYNSPLHF.

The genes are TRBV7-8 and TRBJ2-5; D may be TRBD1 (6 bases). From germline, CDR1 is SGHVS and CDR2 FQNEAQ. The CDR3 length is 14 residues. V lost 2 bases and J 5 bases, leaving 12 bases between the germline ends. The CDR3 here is CASSLSRGSETQYF. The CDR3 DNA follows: TGTGCCAGCAGCTTATCCAGGGGCTCGGAGACCCAGTACTTC.

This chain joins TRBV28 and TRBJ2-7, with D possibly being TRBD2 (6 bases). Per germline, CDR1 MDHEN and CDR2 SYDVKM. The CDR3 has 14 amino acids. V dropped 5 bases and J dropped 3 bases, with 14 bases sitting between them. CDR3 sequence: CASSLPGLIYEQYF. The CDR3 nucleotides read TGTGCCAGCAGTCTACCGGGACTGATCTACGAGCAGTACTTC.

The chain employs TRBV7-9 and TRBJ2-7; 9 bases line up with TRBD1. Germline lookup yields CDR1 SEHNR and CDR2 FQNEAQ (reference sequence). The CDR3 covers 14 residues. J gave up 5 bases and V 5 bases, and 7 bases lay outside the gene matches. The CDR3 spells CASSDRDRVDEQYF. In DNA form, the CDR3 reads TGTGCCAGCAGCGATCGGGACAGGGTGGACGAGCAGTACTTC.

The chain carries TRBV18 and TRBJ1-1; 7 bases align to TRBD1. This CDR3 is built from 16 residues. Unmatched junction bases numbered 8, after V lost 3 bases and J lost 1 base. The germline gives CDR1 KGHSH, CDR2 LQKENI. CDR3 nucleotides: TGTGCCAGCTCACCCTCCCTTAAGGGGGCGAACACTGAAGCTTTCTTT. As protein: CASSPSLKGANTEAFF.

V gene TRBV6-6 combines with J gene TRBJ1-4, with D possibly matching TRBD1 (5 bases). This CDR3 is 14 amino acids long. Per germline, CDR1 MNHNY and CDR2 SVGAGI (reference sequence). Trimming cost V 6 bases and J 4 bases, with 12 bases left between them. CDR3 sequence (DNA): TGTGCCAGCAGCCCTTTGGGGGGTAATGAAAAACTGTTTTTT. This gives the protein CASSPLGGNEKLFF.

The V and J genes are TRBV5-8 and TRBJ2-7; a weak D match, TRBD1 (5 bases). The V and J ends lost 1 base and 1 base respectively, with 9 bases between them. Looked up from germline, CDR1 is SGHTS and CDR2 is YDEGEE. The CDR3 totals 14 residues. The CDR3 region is CASSLPDKSYEQYF. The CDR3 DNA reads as TGTGCCAGCAGCTTGCCGGACAAGTCCTACGAGCAGTACTTC.

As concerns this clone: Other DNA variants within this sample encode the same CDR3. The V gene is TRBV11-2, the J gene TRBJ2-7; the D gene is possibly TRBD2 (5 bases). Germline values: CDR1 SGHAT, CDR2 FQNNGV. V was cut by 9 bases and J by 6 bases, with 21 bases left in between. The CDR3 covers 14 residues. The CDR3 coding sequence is TGTGCCAGTAGCCTCCCCGGGATACCTGTCGAGCAGTACTTC. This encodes CASSLPGIPVEQYF. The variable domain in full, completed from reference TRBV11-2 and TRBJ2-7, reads EAGVAQSPRYKIIEKRQSVAFWCNPISGHATLYWYQQILGQGPKLLIQFQNNGVVDDSQLPKDRFSAERLKGVDSTLKIQPAKLEDSAVYLCASSLPGIPVEQYFGPGTRLTVT.

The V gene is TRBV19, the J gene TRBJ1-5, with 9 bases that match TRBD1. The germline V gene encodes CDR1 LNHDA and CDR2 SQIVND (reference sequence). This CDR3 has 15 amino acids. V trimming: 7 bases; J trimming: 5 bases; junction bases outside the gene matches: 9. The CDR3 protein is CASTLDRGSYQPQHF. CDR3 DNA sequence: TGTGCCAGTACCCTGGACAGGGGTTCCTATCAGCCCCAGCATTTT.

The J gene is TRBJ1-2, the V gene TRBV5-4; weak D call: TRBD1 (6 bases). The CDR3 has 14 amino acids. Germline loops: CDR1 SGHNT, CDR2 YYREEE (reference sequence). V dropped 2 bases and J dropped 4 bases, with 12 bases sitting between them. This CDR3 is CASSLQGGGYGYTF. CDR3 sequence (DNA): TGTGCCAGCAGCTTACAGGGCGGCGGCTATGGCTACACCTTC. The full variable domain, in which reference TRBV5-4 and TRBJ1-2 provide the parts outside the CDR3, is ETGVTQSPTHLIKTRGQQVTLRCSSQSGHNTVSWYQQALGQGPQFIFQYYREEENGRGNFPPRFSGLQFPNYSSELNVNALELDDSALYLCASSLQGGGYGYTFGSGTRLTVV.

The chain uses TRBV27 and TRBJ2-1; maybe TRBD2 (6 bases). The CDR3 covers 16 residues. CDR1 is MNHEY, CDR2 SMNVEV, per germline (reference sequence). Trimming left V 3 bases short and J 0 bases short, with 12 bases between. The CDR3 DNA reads TGTGCCAGCAGTTTCGGGGCGGGGAGCTCCTACAATGAGCAGTTCTTC. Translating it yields CASSFGAGSSYNEQFF.

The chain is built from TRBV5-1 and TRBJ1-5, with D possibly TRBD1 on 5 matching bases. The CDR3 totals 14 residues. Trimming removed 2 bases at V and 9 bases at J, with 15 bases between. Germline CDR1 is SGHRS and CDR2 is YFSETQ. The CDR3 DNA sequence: TGCGCCAGCAGCTTTGGTCAAGGGGTGTCGCCCCAGCATTTT. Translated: CASSFGQGVSPQHF. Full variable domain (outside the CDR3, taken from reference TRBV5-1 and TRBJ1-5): KAGVTQTPRYLIKTRGQQVTLSCSPISGHRSVSWYQQTPGQGLQFLFEYFSETQRNKGNFPGRFSGRQFSNSRSEMNVSTLELGDSALYLCASSFGQGVSPQHFGDGTRLSIL.

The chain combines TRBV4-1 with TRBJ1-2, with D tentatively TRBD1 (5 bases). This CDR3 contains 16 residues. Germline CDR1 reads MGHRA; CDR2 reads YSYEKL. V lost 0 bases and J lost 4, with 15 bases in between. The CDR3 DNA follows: TGCGCCAGCAGCCAAGACAGGGCGGGAATTGGCTATGGCTACACCTTC. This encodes CASSQDRAGIGYGYTF.

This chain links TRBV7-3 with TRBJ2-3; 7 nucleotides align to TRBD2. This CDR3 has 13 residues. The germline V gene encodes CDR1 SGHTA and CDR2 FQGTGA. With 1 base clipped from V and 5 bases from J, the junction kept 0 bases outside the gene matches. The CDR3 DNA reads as TGTGCCAGCAGCTTAAGGGAGGGAGATACGCAGTATTTT. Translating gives CASSLREGDTQYF. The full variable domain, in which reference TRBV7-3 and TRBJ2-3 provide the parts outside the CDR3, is GAGVSQTPSNKVTEKGKYVELRCDPISGHTALYWYRQSLGQGPEFLIYFQGTGAADDSGLPNDRFFAVRPEGSVSTLKIQRTERGDSAVYLCASSLREGDTQYFGPGTRLTVL.

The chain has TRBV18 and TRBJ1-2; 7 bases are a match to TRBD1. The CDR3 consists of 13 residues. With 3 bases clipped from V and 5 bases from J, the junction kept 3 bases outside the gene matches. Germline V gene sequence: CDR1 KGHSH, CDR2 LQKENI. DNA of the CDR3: TGTGCCAGCTCACCGGGACAGCGTTATGGCTACACCTTC. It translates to CASSPGQRYGYTF.

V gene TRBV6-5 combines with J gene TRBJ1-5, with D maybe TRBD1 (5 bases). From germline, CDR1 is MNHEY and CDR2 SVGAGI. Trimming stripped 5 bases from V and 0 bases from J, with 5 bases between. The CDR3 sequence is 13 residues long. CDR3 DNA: TGTGCCAGCAGTCAGGGTAGCAATCAGCCCCAGCATTTT. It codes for CASSQGSNQPQHF.

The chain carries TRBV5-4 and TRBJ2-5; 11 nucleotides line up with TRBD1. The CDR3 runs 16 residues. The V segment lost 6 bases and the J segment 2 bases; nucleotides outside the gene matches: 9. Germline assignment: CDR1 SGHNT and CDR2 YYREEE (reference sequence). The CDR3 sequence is CASTETGTGGQETQYF. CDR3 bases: TGTGCCAGCACGGAAACCGGGACAGGGGGTCAAGAGACCCAGTACTTC. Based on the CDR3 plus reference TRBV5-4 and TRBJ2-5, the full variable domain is ETGVTQSPTHLIKTRGQQVTLRCSSQSGHNTVSWYQQALGQGPQFIFQYYREEENGRGNFPPRFSGLQFPNYSSELNVNALELDDSALYLCASTETGTGGQETQYFGPGTRLLVL.

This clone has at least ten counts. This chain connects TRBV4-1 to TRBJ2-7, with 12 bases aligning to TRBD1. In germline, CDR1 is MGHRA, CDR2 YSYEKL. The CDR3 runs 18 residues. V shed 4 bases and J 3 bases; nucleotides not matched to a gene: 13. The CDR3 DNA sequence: TGCGCCAGCAGCCCTCATCCGGGACAGGGGGCAAAATTCTACGAGCAGTACTTC. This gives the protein CASSPHPGQGAKFYEQYF.

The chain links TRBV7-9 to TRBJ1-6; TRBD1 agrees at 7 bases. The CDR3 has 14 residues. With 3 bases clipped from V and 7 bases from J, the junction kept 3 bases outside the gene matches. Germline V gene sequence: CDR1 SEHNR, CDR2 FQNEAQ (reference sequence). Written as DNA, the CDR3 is TGTGCCAGCAGCTTTAGGGACAGAAATTCACCCCTCCACTTT. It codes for CASSFRDRNSPLHF.

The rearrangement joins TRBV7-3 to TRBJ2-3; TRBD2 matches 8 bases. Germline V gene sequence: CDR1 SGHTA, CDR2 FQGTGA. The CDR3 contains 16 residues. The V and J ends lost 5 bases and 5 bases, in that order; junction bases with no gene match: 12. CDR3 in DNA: TGTGCCAGCAGCCCCTACGGGGGGGGAGGAGGAGATACGCAGTATTTT. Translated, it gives CASSPYGGGGGDTQYF.

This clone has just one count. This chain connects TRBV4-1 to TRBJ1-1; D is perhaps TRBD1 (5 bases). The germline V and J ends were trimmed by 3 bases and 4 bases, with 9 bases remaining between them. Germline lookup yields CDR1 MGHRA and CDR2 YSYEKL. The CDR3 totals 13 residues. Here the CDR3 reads CASSQIRGTEAFF. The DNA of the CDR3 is TGCGCCAGCAGCCAGATAAGGGGCACTGAAGCTTTCTTT.

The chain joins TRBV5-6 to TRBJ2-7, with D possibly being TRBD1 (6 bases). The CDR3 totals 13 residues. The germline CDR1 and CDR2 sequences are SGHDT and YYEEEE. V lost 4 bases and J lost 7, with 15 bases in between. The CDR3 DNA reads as TGTGCCAGCAGCGTGTGGGGGCTCGGGGAGCAGTACTTC. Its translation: CASSVWGLGEQYF. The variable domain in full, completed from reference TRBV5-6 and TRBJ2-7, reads DAGVTQSPTHLIKTRGQQVTLRCSPKSGHDTVSWYQQALGQGPQFIFQYYEEEERQRGNFPDRFSGHQFPNYSSELNVNALLLGDSALYLCASSVWGLGEQYFGPGTRLTVT.

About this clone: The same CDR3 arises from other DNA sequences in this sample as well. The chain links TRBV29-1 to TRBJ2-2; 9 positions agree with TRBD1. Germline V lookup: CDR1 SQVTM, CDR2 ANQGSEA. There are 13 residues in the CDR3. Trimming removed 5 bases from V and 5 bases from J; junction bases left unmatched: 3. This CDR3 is CSVRTGETGELFF. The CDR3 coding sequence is TGCAGCGTTCGGACAGGGGAAACCGGGGAGCTGTTTTTT.

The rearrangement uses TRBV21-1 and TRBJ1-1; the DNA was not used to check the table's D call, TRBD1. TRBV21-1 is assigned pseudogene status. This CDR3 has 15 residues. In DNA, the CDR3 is TGTGCCAGCAGCATTTGTAGGGGCGGCGATCGAAGCTCTTTCTTT. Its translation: CASSICRGGDRSSFF.

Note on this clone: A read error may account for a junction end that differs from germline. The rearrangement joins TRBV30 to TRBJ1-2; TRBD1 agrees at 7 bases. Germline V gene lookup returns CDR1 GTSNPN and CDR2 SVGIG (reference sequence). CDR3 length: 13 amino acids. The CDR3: CAWTRERGHVYTF. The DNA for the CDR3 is TGCGCCTGGACCCGAGAAAGGGGGCATGTCTACACCTTC.